These 9 T cell receptor beta chains were all obtained from the same sample, sequenced in a study of tumor-infiltrating lymphocytes in oesophageal squamous cell carcinoma. TCRdb redid the calling of the PCR reads with MiXCR, one entry per CDR3 protein. The repertoire has about 23,000 distinct CDR3 sequences, 35% to 45% of them found once; the top ten carry about 23%. The sequencing input was esophageal tumor tissue. The receptor set was obtained from a male donor with esophageal squamous cell carcinoma.

The rearrangement links TRBV6-8 to TRBJ1-2, with D unclear. V was pared by 7 bases and J by 1 base, with 10 bases between. This CDR3 comprises 13 residues. CDR1 is MNHGY and CDR2 is SAAAGT in the germline V gene. The CDR3 loop is CASNPELNYGYTF. In nucleotides, the CDR3 is TGTGCCAGCAATCCTGAGCTTAACTATGGCTACACCTTC.

Comments on this clonotype: Here the CDR3 omits its conserved ending phenylalanine or tryptophan, so a read error is the likely source. It is unclear where the CDR3 begins or ends on the DNA, so no DNA is shown, and the CDR3 is as TCRdb lists it. The chain is built from TRBV7-9 and TRBJ2-1; the table's D call TRBD2 went unverified against the DNA. The CDR3 is 15 amino acids long, termini counted. From germline, CDR1 is SEHNR and CDR2 FQNEAQ (reference sequence). Here the CDR3 reads CASSFETGDEQYFGS.

The V gene is TRBV19, the J gene TRBJ1-2; D ambiguous. Trimming pared 1 base from V and 2 bases from J, leaving 8 bases between. CDR3 size: 14 residues. Germline CDR1 reads LNHDA; CDR2 reads SQIVND (reference sequence). The CDR3, as DNA: TGTGCCAGTAGTATAGTAGCCGGGAACTATGGCTACACCTTC. Translation: CASSIVAGNYGYTF.

A remark on this clonotype: A read error may account for a junction end that differs from germline. V usage is TRBV6-8 and J usage is TRBJ2-3, with D perhaps TRBD2 (6 bases). The germline V gene has CDR1 MNHGY and CDR2 SAAAGT. This CDR3 region has 15 residues. The CDR3 bases are TGTGCCAGCAGTTCCACTAGCTGGGGCACAGATAGGCAGTATTTT. Encoded protein: CASSSTSWGTDRQYF.

The chain combines TRBV18 with TRBJ2-5; 14 bases fit TRBD2. After removal of 0 bases from V and 3 bases from J, the junction contained 3 bases not matched to a gene. The CDR3 length is 17 residues. CDR1 and CDR2 from the germline V gene are KGHSH and LQKENI. CDR3 loop: CASSPPVGLAGEETQYF. The DNA for the CDR3 is TGTGCCAGCTCACCACCAGTGGGACTAGCGGGAGAAGAGACCCAGTACTTC.

In its sample, this clonotype was seen many times. V is TRBV12-3 or TRBV12-4 and J is TRBJ2-7; tentative D call: TRBD2 (5 bases). CDR3 length: 14 residues. V was pared by 4 bases and J by 7 bases, with 17 bases between. Here the CDR3 reads CASSSLVTGGEQYF. The CDR3 nucleotides read TGTGCCAGCAGTTCCCTCGTCACGGGCGGGGAGCAGTACTTC.

This clonotype came up once. This chain uses TRBV3-1 with TRBJ1-3; D gene unclear. The germline CDR1 and CDR2 sequences are LGHDT and YNNKEL (reference sequence). V dropped 1 base and J dropped 0 bases, with 4 bases sitting between them. This CDR3 has 14 amino acids. CDR3 residues: CASSQGDSGNTIYF. The CDR3 DNA is TGTGCCAGCAGCCAAGGGGACTCTGGAAACACCATATATTTT.

V gene TRBV6-1 combines with J gene TRBJ2-5, with TRBD2 identical over 7 bases. V shed 7 bases and J 5 bases; nucleotides not matched to a gene: 10. CDR3 length: 14 residues. The germline gives CDR1 MNHNS, CDR2 SASEGT. The CDR3 DNA reads as TGTGCCAGCACCAGGACTAGGGCCTCGGAGACCCAGTACTTC. It codes for CASTRTRASETQYF.

The J gene is TRBJ2-7, the V gene TRBV7-3; maybe TRBD1 (7 bases). Germline lookup yields CDR1 SGHTA and CDR2 FQGTGA. The CDR3 is made up of 16 amino acids. Trimming left V 1 base short and J 7 bases short, with 20 bases between. The CDR3 bases are TGTGCCAGCAGCTTAAAAGTGGCAGGGGGGAACAATGAGCAGTACTTC. This translates into CASSLKVAGGNNEQYF.